These T cell receptor beta chains were read from a single sample in a study of CD8 T cells in Susac syndrome. TCRdb re-derived calls from the immunoSEQ multiplex PCR reads in MiXCR, one entry per CDR3 protein. The sample shows some 140,000 distinct CDR3 sequences, over 75% of them seen only once. Sequencing input: CD8+ T cells from PBMCs. The receptors were sampled from a human donor with multiple sclerosis. Both conserved end residues are trimmed from each CDR3. Size values are once, few and many counts, or a class for expanded clones, and some rows have none.

cdr3_length: 12
clone_size: once
v_call: TRBV7-9
cdr3_aa: ATGGLAGEETQY

cdr3_length: 14
clone_size: -
v_call: TRBV5-1
cdr3_aa: ASSLAIGRSTDTQY

cdr3_length: 10
clone_size: -
v_call: TRBV28
cdr3_aa: ASSRDRREAF

cdr3_length: 12
clone_size: -
v_call: TRBV12-5
cdr3_aa: ASGTGQGEETQY

cdr3_length: 15
clone_size: few
v_call: TRBV2
cdr3_aa: ASRTSSSGELSDTQY

cdr3_length: 13
clone_size: -
v_call: TRBV12-3/TRBV12-4
cdr3_aa: ASSLEIYSNQPQH

cdr3_length: 13
clone_size: -
v_call: TRBV10-3
cdr3_aa: AIRAPGDPTDTQY

cdr3_length: 13
clone_size: -
v_call: TRBV5-1
cdr3_aa: ASSSYGTGADGYT

cdr3_length: 11
clone_size: -
v_call: TRBV29-1
cdr3_aa: SADAQGTNEQY

cdr3_length: 9
clone_size: -
v_call: TRBV27
cdr3_aa: ASSFWGKQY

cdr3_length: 11
clone_size: -
v_call: TRBV5-8
cdr3_aa: ASSYATSGGQN

cdr3_length: 12
clone_size: -
v_call: TRBV19
cdr3_aa: ASSMIGGQRTQY

cdr3_length: 11
clone_size: -
v_call: TRBV5-1
cdr3_aa: ASSLARSPEQF

cdr3_length: 20
clone_size: once
v_call: TRBV14
cdr3_aa: ASSPKSRQGEVSAYSNQPQH

cdr3_length: 14
clone_size: -
v_call: TRBV20-1
cdr3_aa: SARRTGGLEDQPQH

cdr3_length: 13
clone_size: -
v_call: TRBV7-9
cdr3_aa: ASSHWTGQASEQY

cdr3_length: 12
clone_size: -
v_call: TRBV24-1
cdr3_aa: ATSVGVSNQPQH

cdr3_length: 11
clone_size: -
v_call: TRBV12-5
cdr3_aa: ASGVNSYNEQF

cdr3_length: 12
clone_size: -
v_call: TRBV5-1
cdr3_aa: ASGWGQGVPEAF

cdr3_length: 15
clone_size: -
v_call: TRBV27
cdr3_aa: ASSLVHSLSGANVLT

cdr3_length: 13
clone_size: few
v_call: TRBV12-3/TRBV12-4
cdr3_aa: ASSFGTLMNTEAF

cdr3_length: 13
clone_size: -
v_call: TRBV28
cdr3_aa: ASSPPGLGHNEQF

cdr3_length: 15
clone_size: few
v_call: TRBV5-1
cdr3_aa: ASSFPFRDRVTDTQY

cdr3_length: 9
clone_size: -
v_call: TRBV24-1
cdr3_aa: ATSEGARAF

cdr3_length: 12
clone_size: -
v_call: TRBV19
cdr3_aa: ASNAGVRTDTQY

cdr3_length: 12
clone_size: -
v_call: TRBV6-2/TRBV6-3
cdr3_aa: ASLGLGGWNEQF

cdr3_length: 11
clone_size: -
v_call: TRBV11-2
cdr3_aa: ASSPWTDYEQY